This T cell receptor (beta chain) emerged from a study of T cell repertoires in cytomegalovirus infection. Overall study: Matching HLA type, along with CMV infection, was indicated by public TCR beta signatures.

TCRdb passed the reads through MiXCR, listing each CDR3 protein once. Of about 180,000 distinct CDR3 sequences in the sample, about 20% are singletons; the top ten hold roughly 25%. This clonotype was observed a handful of times. What it recognizes is unknown. Mismatch with germline at one junction end may stem from a read error. CDR3 length equals 13 residues. Germline CDR1 is SGHVS and CDR2 is FNYEAQ. This material consisted of CD8+ T cells from cultured PBMCs, taken from culture after CMV antigen stimulation. This receptor was identified in a human donor in good health (CMV status not recorded). Some clones in this sample may be carry-over from other donors' samples. The V gene is TRBV7-6, the J gene TRBJ1-1; D is undetermined. The DNA for the CDR3 is TGTGCTAGCAGCTTAAGAGAGAACACTGAAGCTTTCTTT. Protein sequence: CASSLRENTEAFF.